This is a list of T cell receptor beta chains from one sample in a study of cytomegalovirus exposure and HLA in healthy donors. Sequencing used immunoSEQ multiplex PCR; TCRdb keeps in-frame clones, though not all of them. The table records about 180,000 clones, more than 65% of them present only once. What was sequenced was PBMCs. These receptors were collected from a woman in her twenties or thirties in good health and CMV-seropositive. CDR3s include the opening cysteine and the closing phenylalanine or tryptophan. A D gene is named only where the DNA matches it firmly. Where a row states a size, it is once, few, many or the class of an expanded clone; other rows omit it.

v_gene	j_gene	abundance	d_gene	CDR3nt	CDR3aa
TRBV10-3	TRBJ2-2	few	TRBD2	TGTGCCATCAGTGGGCCGACTAGCGGGGACTCCACCGGGGAGCTGTTTTTT	CAISGPTSGDSTGELFF
TRBV9	TRBJ2-5	NA	TRBD2	TGTGCCAGCAGCGCGAGCGGGGTAGTTGAGACCCAGTACTTC	CASSASGVVETQYF
TRBV5-1	TRBJ2-2	NA	TRBD2	TGCGCCAGCAGCTTGAAGGGCGGTAGCGGGGGGCCCTGGGAGACCGGGGAGCTGTTTTTT	CASSLKGGSGGPWETGELFF
TRBV30	TRBJ2-1	NA	TRBD2	TGTGCCTGGAGTGGACTAGCGGGGTTAAATGAGCAGTTCTTC	CAWSGLAGLNEQFF
TRBV2	TRBJ2-3	NA	NA	TGTGCCAGCAGTGAAATTGGGGGCGGGTTGGCAGATACGCAGTATTTT	CASSEIGGGLADTQYF
TRBV2	TRBJ1-4	NA	TRBD1	TGTGCCAGCAGTGAGGGGACCCACAGGGGACCAACTAATGAAAAACTGTTTTTT	CASSEGTHRGPTNEKLFF
TRBV19	TRBJ1-5	NA	NA	TGTGCCAGCTCGCGGGGGGGGGAGAATAGCAATCAGCCCCAGCATTTT	CASSRGGENSNQPQHF
TRBV27	TRBJ1-5	NA	NA	TGTGCCAGCAGTTTGACAGCTTATAGCAATCAGCCCCAGCATTTT	CASSLTAYSNQPQHF
TRBV19	TRBJ2-1	NA	TRBD1	TGTGCCAGTAGTATGCTCAAGTTGGGACAGGGCCCCTACAATGAGCAGTTCTTC	CASSMLKLGQGPYNEQFF
TRBV5-1	TRBJ2-7	NA	NA	TGCGCCAGCGCGGGGTCCGACTACGAGCAGTACTTC	CASAGSDYEQYF
TRBV20-1	TRBJ2-1	NA	NA	TGCAGTGCTAGAGATCTTCGAGAGGAGTTCTTC	CSARDLREEFF
TRBV10-3	TRBJ2-3	NA	NA	TGTGCCACACGACGAGACGACTTTAGCACAGATACGCAGTATTTT	CATRRDDFSTDTQYF
TRBV6-1	TRBJ2-7	NA	TRBD1	TGTGCCAGCAGTGCCCTAGCCAACAGGGGACACTCCTACGAGCAGTACTTC	CASSALANRGHSYEQYF
TRBV7-9	TRBJ2-7	NA	NA	TGTGCCAGCAGCCTGGGCGTCTACGAGCAGTACTTC	CASSLGVYEQYF
TRBV15	TRBJ2-5	NA	TRBD2	TGTGCCACCAGCATCAGGGGCGGGGGGGCCGAAGAGACCCAGTACTTC	CATSIRGGGAEETQYF
TRBV19	TRBJ2-5	NA	NA	TGTGCCAGTAGTACAGGGTGGACGGAGACCCAGTACTTC	CASSTGWTETQYF
TRBV9	TRBJ2-3	NA	TRBD2	TGTGCCAGCAGCCCTTTCGGTAGCGGGGGGGCTGGAGATACGCAGTATTTT	CASSPFGSGGAGDTQYF
TRBV11-2	TRBJ2-7	NA	NA	TGTGCCAGCAGCTTAGCAGGGGCGCTACTCTACGAGCGGTACTTC	CASSLAGALLYERYF
TRBV2	TRBJ2-7	NA	TRBD1	TGTGCCAGCAGTGAGTCGTTGAGACAGGGGCACTACGAGCAGTACTTC	CASSESLRQGHYEQYF
TRBV15	TRBJ2-7	NA	NA	TGTGCCACCAGCAGAGAAGGGGCAGCCTCCTACGAGCAGTACTTC	CATSREGAASYEQYF
TRBV14	TRBJ2-7	NA	NA	TGTGCCATCCTGGGCGAACGCCGCTCCTACGAGCAGTACTTC	CAILGERRSYEQYF
TRBV14	TRBJ2-5	NA	NA	TGTGCCAGCAGCCACAGGGGCGGAGAGACCCAGTACTTC	CASSHRGGETQYF
TRBV5-4	TRBJ1-6	NA	NA	TGTGCCAGCAGCTTGGGAGGGGACTATCGGCCCCTCCACTTT	CASSLGGDYRPLHF
TRBV4-3	TRBJ2-7	NA	TRBD2	TGCGCCAGCAGCCATGTAGCGGGGGACTCCTACGAGCAGTACTTC	CASSHVAGDSYEQYF
TRBV18	TRBJ1-2	NA	NA	TGTGCCAGCTCACCACGAGGTCGAATCGAAGGCTACACCTTC	CASSPRGRIEGYTF
TRBV4-2	TRBJ1-3	NA	NA	TGTGCCAGCAGCCAAGATCTGTCCGGGGGGCTAGGAAACACCATATATTTT	CASSQDLSGGLGNTIYF
TRBV6-1	TRBJ1-5	NA	NA	TGTGCCAGCAGTCGACAGACGTCGAATCAGCCCCAGCATTTT	CASSRQTSNQPQHF
TRBV11-3	TRBJ2-1	NA	TRBD2	TGTGCCAGCAGCTCTGCTAGCGGGGGTGCTGAGCAGTTCTTC	CASSSASGGAEQFF
TRBV19	TRBJ2-2	NA	TRBD1	TGTGCCAGTAGCCGCATTCCGGGACAGAGCGACACCGGGGAGCTGTTTTTT	CASSRIPGQSDTGELFF
TRBV7-9	TRBJ1-5	NA	TRBD1	TGTGCCAGCAGCTCGGGACAGGTTAGCAATCAGCCCCAGCATTTT	CASSSGQVSNQPQHF
TRBV5-4	TRBJ1-4	NA	TRBD1	TGTGCCAGCAGCTTGGACAGGGGGAATGAAAAACTGTTTTTT	CASSLDRGNEKLFF
TRBV6-5	TRBJ1-2	once	TRBD1	TGTGCCAGCACAAGGGACAGAGGAGTTATCTACACCTTC	CASTRDRGVIYTF
TRBV9	TRBJ2-5	NA	TRBD2	TGTGCCAGCAGCGTAGCCCGGGGGGGCGGTGAGACCCAGTACTTC	CASSVARGGGETQYF
TRBV11-2	TRBJ2-1	NA	TRBD2	TGTGCCAGCAGCCCGAGCCGGGAGGCCTCCTACAATGAGCAGTTCTTC	CASSPSREASYNEQFF
TRBV28	TRBJ2-7	once	TRBD2	TGTGCCAGCAGTCTCCCGCGCCGCAGCGGGGGGTCTTCCTACGAGCAGTACTTC	CASSLPRRSGGSSYEQYF
TRBV10-3	TRBJ2-2	NA	NA	TGTGCCCCCCGGACAGCGAACACCGGGGAGCTGTTTTTT	CAPRTANTGELFF
TRBV11-3	TRBJ2-6	NA	TRBD1	TGTGCCAGCAGCTTAGGGACAGGGGGCTCTGGGGCCAACGGCCTGACTTTC	CASSLGTGGSGANGLTF
TRBV2	TRBJ1-1	NA	NA	TGTGCCAGCGGGGCGGAGGGTAACACTGAAGCTTTCTTT	CASGAEGNTEAFF
TRBV6-5	TRBJ2-7	NA	TRBD2	TGTGCCAGCAGTTACTCGTTACTAGCGGGGGTCTACGAGCAGTACTTC	CASSYSLLAGVYEQYF
TRBV9	TRBJ1-1	NA	NA	TGTGCCAGCAGCGTAGGGCCGACAGGGAACACTGAAGCTTTCTTT	CASSVGPTGNTEAFF
TRBV19	TRBJ1-5	NA	NA	TGTGCCAGTAGGCCCCGAGGGCAAAGCAATCAGCCCCAGCATTTT	CASRPRGQSNQPQHF
TRBV5-1	TRBJ1-3	NA	NA	TGCGCCAGCAGCTTAGCCGCCCCGACGGACAGCTCTGGAAACACCATATATTTT	CASSLAAPTDSSGNTIYF
TRBV7-9	TRBJ2-5	NA	TRBD2	TGTGCCAGCAGCTCAACCAGGGGACTAGCGGGGGGGCGTGAGACCCAGTACTTC	CASSSTRGLAGGRETQYF
TRBV7-8	TRBJ1-4	once	NA	TGTGCCAGCAGCTACCAGGGTGTATGGAATGAAAAACTGTTTTTT	CASSYQGVWNEKLFF
TRBV28	TRBJ2-1	few	TRBD1	TGTGCCAGCAGTTTGAAGGGAAACAGGGGGCGCAAAGGGGACATCAATGAGCAGTTCTTC	CASSLKGNRGRKGDINEQFF
TRBV11-3	TRBJ2-7	NA	TRBD1	TGTGCCAGCAGCTTGGGACAGGGGACCTACGAGCAGTACTTC	CASSLGQGTYEQYF
TRBV7-8	TRBJ2-1	NA	NA	TGTGCCAGCAGCGGCGGGACTGAGTCCTACAATGAGCAGTTCTTC	CASSGGTESYNEQFF
TRBV6-5	TRBJ2-7	NA	TRBD2	TGTGCCAGCACCCCCCGAGCGGGGGGACTCTACGAGCAGTACTTC	CASTPRAGGLYEQYF
TRBV7-2	TRBJ1-2	NA	NA	TGTGCCAGCAGCTTAAATGCAGGGCGGGGCAGCTATGGCTACACCTTC	CASSLNAGRGSYGYTF
TRBV28	TRBJ1-4	NA	NA	TGTGCCAGCTCCGGGCAGCGGGTTGGTGAAAAACTGTTTTTT	CASSGQRVGEKLFF
TRBV27	TRBJ2-1	NA	NA	TGTGCCAGCAGCCGAGGAAGAAATGAGCAGTTCTTC	CASSRGRNEQFF
TRBV18	TRBJ1-1	NA	NA	TGTGCCAGCTCATTCCTTAATTTAGACAGGAGGAACACTGAAGCTTTCTTT	CASSFLNLDRRNTEAFF
TRBV15	TRBJ2-1	NA	TRBD2	TGTGCCACCAGAGCTAGCGGGGGGTACGACAATGAGCAGTTCTTC	CATRASGGYDNEQFF
TRBV5-1	TRBJ1-4	NA	NA	TGCGCCAGCAGATCAGGGAAGGTAAATGAAAAACTGTTTTTT	CASRSGKVNEKLFF
TRBV5-4	TRBJ2-1	NA	NA	TGTGCCAGCAGCCCGTTTCGAGGGGAGCAGTTCTTC	CASSPFRGEQFF
TRBV23-1	TRBJ1-3	NA	TRBD1	TGCGCCAGCAGTCGGGACAGAATCTCTGGAAACACCATATATTTT	CASSRDRISGNTIYF
TRBV7-9	TRBJ2-5	NA	NA	TGTGCCAGCAGCCGACGACTCCGAGGGGGAGAGACCCAGTACTTC	CASSRRLRGGETQYF